Listed below are T cell receptor beta chains from one sample, sequenced in a study of CD8 T cells in Susac syndrome. MiXCR, applied by TCRdb to the immunoSEQ multiplex PCR reads, yields one record per CDR3 protein. The data hold roughly 190,000 distinct CDR3 sequences, with 90% to 95% observed a single time. Sequencing used CD4+ T cells from PBMCs. The receptors here all came from a human donor with Susac syndrome. CDR3s include the opening cysteine and the closing phenylalanine or tryptophan. The D gene is left open where the match is weak. Only some rows state a clone size, as once, few, many or a class for expanded clones.

abundance,v_gene,d_gene,j_gene,CDR3nt,CDR3aa
once,TRBV20-1,NA,TRBJ2-3,TGCAGTGCCCCCATCACAGATACGCAGTATTTT,CSAPITDTQYF
NA,TRBV2,NA,TRBJ2-2,TGTGCCAGCAGAGCCTCAGTAACTGCGGGGGAGCTGTTTTTT,CASRASVTAGELFF
NA,TRBV3-1,TRBD2,TRBJ2-7,TGTGCCAGCAGCACGGCTAGCGGGACCTACGAGCAGTACTTC,CASSTASGTYEQYF
NA,TRBV6-5,NA,TRBJ1-2,TGTGCCAGCAGTCAACAGGGAGTCGGCGGCTACACCTTC,CASSQQGVGGYTF
few,TRBV28,TRBD2,TRBJ2-1,TGTGCCAGCAGGCTCCGCAGTACTAGCGGGAGGGATGAGCAGTTCTTC,CASRLRSTSGRDEQFF
NA,TRBV5-4,TRBD1,TRBJ1-4,TGTGCCAGCAGCTTGGGGGACAGTACTAATGAAAAACTGTTTTTT,CASSLGDSTNEKLFF
NA,TRBV30,TRBD2,TRBJ2-2,TGTGCCTGGAGTAGGGAGGGGACCACCGGGGAGCTGTTTTTT,CAWSREGTTGELFF
NA,TRBV5-1,TRBD1,TRBJ2-2,TGCGCCAGCAGCTTACAGGGGCAAACCGGGGAGCTGTTTTTT,CASSLQGQTGELFF
NA,TRBV20-1,NA,TRBJ1-5,TGCAGTGCAGGGGGTGGGGGTGATCAGCCCCAGCATTTT,CSAGGGGDQPQHF
NA,TRBV5-1,NA,TRBJ2-1,TGCGCCAGCAGCCTAGGGACCGATTATAGAAATGAGCAGTTCTTC,CASSLGTDYRNEQFF
NA,TRBV21-1,NA,TRBJ2-2,TGTGCCAGCAGCGCCCGGGCTCCACCACCCCCCACAGTTCGATACACCGGGGAGCTGTTTTTT,CASSARAPPPPTVRYTGELFF
NA,TRBV5-1,NA,TRBJ2-7,TGCGCCAGCACCCAAGAAATACAGGGACACTACGAGCAGTACTTC,CASTQEIQGHYEQYF
NA,TRBV25-1,NA,TRBJ2-5,TGTGCCAGCAGTGAATGGAAGGGAGGAGAGGAGACCCAGTACTTC,CASSEWKGGEETQYF
NA,TRBV11-2,TRBD2,TRBJ2-2,TGTGCCAGCAGGCGACTAGCGGGGGAGAACACCGGGGAGCTGTTTTTT,CASRRLAGENTGELFF
NA,TRBV12-3/TRBV12-4,TRBD1,TRBJ2-7,TGTGCCAGCAGCTACTCGGGACAGGGGGCCGAGCAGTACTTC,CASSYSGQGAEQYF
NA,TRBV5-1,NA,TRBJ2-7,TGCGCCAGCAGCCCATCAGTTGGGATATCCTACGAGCAGTACTTC,CASSPSVGISYEQYF
NA,TRBV29-1,TRBD1,TRBJ1-1,TGCAGCGTTGAAAAAGGGGGCGTCACTGAAGCTTTCTTT,CSVEKGGVTEAFF
NA,TRBV9,NA,TRBJ2-5,TGTGCCAGCAGCCCCCGACTTTTCTCAGAGACCCAGTACTTC,CASSPRLFSETQYF
NA,TRBV27,TRBD2,TRBJ2-7,TGTGCCAGCACCGTAGGGAGCGGGAGGGCCATCTACGAGCAGTACTTC,CASTVGSGRAIYEQYF
NA,TRBV20-1,NA,TRBJ2-3,TGCAGTGCTAGAGCTAGTTCGGTCAGCACAGATACGCAGTATTTT,CSARASSVSTDTQYF
NA,TRBV30,NA,TRBJ1-3,TGTGCCTGGAAGAGGGGAAACACTGGAAACACCATATATTTT,CAWKRGNTGNTIYF
NA,TRBV20-1,TRBD2,TRBJ2-7,TGCAGCGCCACATCGGCTAGCGGGGTTCTGGGCGAGCAGTACTTC,CSATSASGVLGEQYF
NA,TRBV24-1,TRBD1,TRBJ2-2,TGTGCCACCAGTGATCCGACCGGGACAGGGACCGGGGAGCTGTTTTTT,CATSDPTGTGTGELFF
NA,TRBV4-2,TRBD2,TRBJ2-7,TGTGCCAGCAGCCTTGGCGGGGGGGCGGTACTCCTCGAGCAGTACTTC,CASSLGGGAVLLEQYF
NA,TRBV24-1,NA,TRBJ2-7,TGTGCCACCAGTGACTCCGGGACCCGATTCTCCGAGCAGTACTTC,CATSDSGTRFSEQYF
NA,TRBV2,TRBD1,TRBJ2-4,TGTGCCAGCAACAGGGGCGAAAACATTCAGTACTTC,CASNRGENIQYF
NA,TRBV28,TRBD2,TRBJ2-5,TGTGCCAGCAGTGTCAGCGGGGTTACAGAGACCCAGTACTTC,CASSVSGVTETQYF
NA,TRBV18,NA,TRBJ2-7,TGTGCCAGCTCACCAGTTGTGAACGGGATCTACGAGCAGTACTTC,CASSPVVNGIYEQYF
NA,TRBV20-1,NA,TRBJ2-7,TGCAGTGCTATAGACGGGGGAGCCTACGAGCAGTACTTC,CSAIDGGAYEQYF
NA,TRBV10-3,NA,TRBJ1-2,TGTGCCATCAGTGAGTCTCTTACCAGTAACTATGGCTACACCTTC,CAISESLTSNYGYTF
NA,TRBV5-1,TRBD1,TRBJ2-7,TGCGCCAGCAGCTCGAGACAGGGGGCCTACGAGCAGTACTTC,CASSSRQGAYEQYF
NA,TRBV4-1,TRBD2,TRBJ2-1,TGCGCCAGCAGCCAAGGGACTAGCGGGAGCGGTAGCTCCTACAATGAGCAGTTCTTC,CASSQGTSGSGSSYNEQFF
NA,TRBV7-2,NA,TRBJ2-1,TGTGCCAGCAGCTTATCGTACAGAGACAATGAGCAGTTCTTC,CASSLSYRDNEQFF
NA,TRBV28,TRBD1,TRBJ2-7,TGTGCCAGCAGGGCGGGACAGGGAACCTACGAGCAGTACTTC,CASRAGQGTYEQYF
once,TRBV29-1,NA,TRBJ2-7,TGCAGCGTTGGAGGGACCTACGAGCAGTACTTC,CSVGGTYEQYF
NA,TRBV28,NA,TRBJ1-6,TGTGCCAGCAGCTCCGGACAGAGTAATTCACCCCTCCACTTT,CASSSGQSNSPLHF
NA,TRBV20-1,NA,TRBJ1-5,TGCAGTGCCGGAGGCTCAGGTCGCAATCAGCCCCAGCATTTT,CSAGGSGRNQPQHF